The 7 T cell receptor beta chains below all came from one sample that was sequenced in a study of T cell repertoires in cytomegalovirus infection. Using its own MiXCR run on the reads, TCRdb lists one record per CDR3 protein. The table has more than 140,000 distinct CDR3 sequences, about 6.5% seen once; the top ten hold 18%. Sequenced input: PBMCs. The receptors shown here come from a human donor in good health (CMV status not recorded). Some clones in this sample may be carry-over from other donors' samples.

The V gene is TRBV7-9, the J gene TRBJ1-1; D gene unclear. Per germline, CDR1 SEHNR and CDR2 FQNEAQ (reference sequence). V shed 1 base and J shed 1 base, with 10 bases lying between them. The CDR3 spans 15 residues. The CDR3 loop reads CASSLDSWRNTEAFF. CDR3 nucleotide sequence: TGTGCCAGCAGCTTAGATTCATGGCGGAACACTGAAGCTTTCTTT.

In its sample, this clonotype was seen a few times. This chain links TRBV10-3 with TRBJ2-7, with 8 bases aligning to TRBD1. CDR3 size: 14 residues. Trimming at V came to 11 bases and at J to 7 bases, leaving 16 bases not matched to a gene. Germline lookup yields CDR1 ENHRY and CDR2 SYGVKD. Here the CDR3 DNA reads TGTGCCGTCTATGCCGACAGGGGATCAGGGGAGCAGTACTTC. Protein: CAVYADRGSGEQYF.

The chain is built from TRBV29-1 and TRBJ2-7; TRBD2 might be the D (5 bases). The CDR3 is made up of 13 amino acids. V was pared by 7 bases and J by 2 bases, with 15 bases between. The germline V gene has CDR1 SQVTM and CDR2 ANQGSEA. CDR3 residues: CSARRDGTYEQYF. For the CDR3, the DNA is TGCAGCGCGCGCCGGGATGGTACCTACGAGCAGTACTTC.

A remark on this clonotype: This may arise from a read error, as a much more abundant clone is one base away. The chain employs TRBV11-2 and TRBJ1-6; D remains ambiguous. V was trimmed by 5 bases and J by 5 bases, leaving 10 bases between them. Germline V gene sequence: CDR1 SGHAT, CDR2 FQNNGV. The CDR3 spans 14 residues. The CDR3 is CASSMGFHNSPLHF. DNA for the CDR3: TGTGCCAGCAGCATGGGTTTCCATAATTCACCCCTCCACTTT. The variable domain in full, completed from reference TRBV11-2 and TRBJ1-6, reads EAGVAQSPRYKIIEKRQSVAFWCNPISGHATLYWYQQILGQGPKLLIQFQNNGVVDDSQLPKDRFSAERLKGVDSTLKIQPAKLEDSAVYLCASSMGFHNSPLHFGNGTRLTVT.

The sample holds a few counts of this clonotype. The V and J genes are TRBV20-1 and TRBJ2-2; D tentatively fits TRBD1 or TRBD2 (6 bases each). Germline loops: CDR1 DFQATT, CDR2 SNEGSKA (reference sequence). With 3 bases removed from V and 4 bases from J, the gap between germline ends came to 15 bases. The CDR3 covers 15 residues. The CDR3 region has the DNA TGCAGTGCTAGCCTCCGGGGGCGAAGCACCGGGGAGCTGTTTTTT. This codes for CSASLRGRSTGELFF.

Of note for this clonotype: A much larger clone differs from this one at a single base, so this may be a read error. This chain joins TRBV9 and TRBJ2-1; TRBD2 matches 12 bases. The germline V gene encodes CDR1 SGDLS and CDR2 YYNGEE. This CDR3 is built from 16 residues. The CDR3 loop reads CANSVGLAGNYNEQFF. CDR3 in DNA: TGTGCCAACAGCGTAGGACTAGCGGGAAATTACAATGAGCAGTTCTTC.

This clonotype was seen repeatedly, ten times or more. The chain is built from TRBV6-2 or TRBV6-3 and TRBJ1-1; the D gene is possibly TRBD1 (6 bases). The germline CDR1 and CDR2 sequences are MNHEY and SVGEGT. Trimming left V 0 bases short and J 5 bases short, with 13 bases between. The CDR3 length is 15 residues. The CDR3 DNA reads TGTGCCAGCAGTTACTCGAGGAAGGGGGGGACTGAAGCTTTCTTT. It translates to CASSYSRKGGTEAFF.